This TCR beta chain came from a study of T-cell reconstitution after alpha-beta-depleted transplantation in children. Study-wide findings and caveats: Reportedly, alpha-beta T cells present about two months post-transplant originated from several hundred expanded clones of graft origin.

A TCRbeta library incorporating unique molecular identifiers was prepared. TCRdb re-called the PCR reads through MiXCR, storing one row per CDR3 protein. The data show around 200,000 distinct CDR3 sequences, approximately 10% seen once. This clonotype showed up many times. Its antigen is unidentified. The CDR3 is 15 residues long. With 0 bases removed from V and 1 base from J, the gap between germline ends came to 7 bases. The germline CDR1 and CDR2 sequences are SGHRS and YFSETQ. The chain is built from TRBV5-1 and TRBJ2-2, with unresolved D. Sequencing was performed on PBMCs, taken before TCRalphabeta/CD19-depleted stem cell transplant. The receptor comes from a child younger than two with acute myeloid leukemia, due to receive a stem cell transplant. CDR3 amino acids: CASSLAARNTGELFF. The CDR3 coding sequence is TGCGCCAGCAGCTTGGCGGCGCGGAACACCGGGGAGCTGTTTTTT.